The 16 T cell receptor beta chains presented below share a single source sample, sequenced in a study of OX40 agonist ivuxolimab in advanced cancers. TCRdb keeps only in-frame clones here, not all; method: immunoSEQ multiplex PCR. The sample records tens of thousands of clones, roughly 90% being singletons. This sample comprised CD4+ or CD8+ T cells sorted from blood, obtained in a trial of the OX40 agonist ivuxolimab. All receptors derive from an adult with an advanced solid tumor such as melanoma, head and neck, liver or kidney cancer.

The chain uses TRBV6-6 and TRBJ1-1, with 8 positions matching TRBD1. Germline V lookup: CDR1 MNHNY, CDR2 SVGAGI (reference sequence). The junction had 5 bases not matched to a gene; V was cut back by 5 bases and J by 3 bases. This CDR3 region has 14 residues. CDR3 amino acids: CASSVTGGYTEAFF. The DNA for the CDR3 is TGTGCCAGCAGTGTTACAGGGGGGTACACTGAAGCTTTCTTT.

This clone occurred once. V gene TRBV30 combines with J gene TRBJ2-7; a possible D gene is TRBD1 (6 bases). Trimming removed 3 bases at V and 4 bases at J, with 19 bases between. This CDR3 has 15 amino acids. Per germline, CDR1 GTSNPN and CDR2 SVGIG (reference sequence). Written as DNA, the CDR3 is TGTGCCTGGAGGCCCTGGGACATTAAACCTTACGAGCAGTACTTC. Its translation is CAWRPWDIKPYEQYF.

This chain uses TRBV10-1 with TRBJ2-2; the match to TRBD1 covers 7 bases. This CDR3 comprises 15 residues. Unmatched junction bases numbered 3, after V lost 0 bases and J lost 5 bases. Per germline, CDR1 WNHNN and CDR2 SYGVQD (reference sequence). In DNA, the CDR3 is TGCGCCAGCAGTGAGTCGTTCAGGGGGACCGGGGAGCTGTTTTTT. This sequence encodes CASSESFRGTGELFF.

The V and J genes are TRBV6-5 and TRBJ1-1, with D unresolved. The CDR3 consists of 14 residues. V dropped 4 bases and J dropped 3 bases, with 12 bases sitting between them. The germline CDR1 and CDR2 sequences are MNHEY and SVGAGI. The CDR3 loop is CASSSGGLDTEAFF. CDR3 in DNA: TGTGCCAGCAGTTCCGGCGGGTTAGACACTGAAGCTTTCTTT.

The chain employs TRBV6-1 and TRBJ2-1, with TRBD2 identical over 7 bases. V trimming: 4 bases; J trimming: 9 bases; junction bases outside the gene matches: 12. Germline assignment: CDR1 MNHNS and CDR2 SASEGT. This CDR3 has 15 residues. The CDR3 spells CASSGLTRGDGEQFF. DNA for the CDR3: TGTGCCAGCAGTGGACTGACCCGGGGGGACGGTGAGCAGTTCTTC.

The chain uses TRBV19 and TRBJ2-4, with D possibly called TRBD1 or TRBD2 (5 bases each). Deletions cut 5 bases from V and 6 bases from J, with 17 bases between. The V gene's germline CDR1 is LNHDA and CDR2 SQIVND (reference sequence). The CDR3 is 15 amino acids. The CDR3 here is CASSFPGTISNIQYF. The CDR3 DNA follows: TGTGCCAGTAGTTTCCCCGGGACGATTTCAAACATTCAGTACTTC.

J is TRBJ1-2 and V is TRBV10-3; D gene uncertain. In germline, CDR1 is ENHRY, CDR2 SYGVKD. V was clipped by 3 bases and J by 4 bases, with 9 bases between them. The CDR3 consists of 13 residues. The CDR3 loop reads CAISDGRAYGYTF. In DNA form, the CDR3 reads TGTGCCATCAGTGATGGGCGGGCCTATGGCTACACCTTC.

The chain recombines TRBV5-4 with TRBJ1-2; D gene ambiguous. This CDR3 contains 12 residues. CDR1 SGHNT and CDR2 YYREEE come from the germline V gene (reference sequence). The V and J ends lost 2 bases and 5 bases respectively, with 7 bases between them. CDR3 bases: TGTGCCAGCAGCTTAGAAACATATGGCTACACCTTC. Protein product: CASSLETYGYTF.

The chain combines TRBV5-1 with TRBJ2-3; D perhaps matches TRBD1 (5 bases). This CDR3 has 16 amino acids. V gave up 4 bases and J gave up 0 bases, with 15 bases separating them. Germline values: CDR1 SGHRS, CDR2 YFSETQ. CDR3 bases: TGCGCCAGCAGCCCGGACACCACCGTTAGCACAGATACGCAGTATTTT. Translation: CASSPDTTVSTDTQYF.

This clone was detected once. The chain couples TRBV5-1 to TRBJ2-7; D is perhaps TRBD1 or TRBD2 (6 bases each). Germline CDR1 and CDR2: SGHRS and YFSETQ. Between the trimmed V and J ends, which lost 1 base and 2 bases, there was a span of 13 bases. This CDR3 contains 15 residues. CDR3 sequence reads: CASSLTTGRTYEQYF. CDR3 in DNA: TGCGCCAGCAGCTTGACTACAGGGAGGACCTACGAGCAGTACTTC.

The V gene is TRBV7-2, the J gene TRBJ2-5, with TRBD2 matching over 8 bases. Unmatched junction bases numbered 4, after V lost 2 bases and J lost 2 bases. This CDR3 contains 15 residues. The germline gives CDR1 SGHTA, CDR2 FQGNSA. In DNA, the CDR3 is TGTGCCAGCAGCTTAAGAGCGGGAGCTCAAGAGACCCAGTACTTC. As protein: CASSLRAGAQETQYF.

The rearrangement uses TRBV9 and TRBJ1-3; D gene ambiguous. Per germline, CDR1 SGDLS and CDR2 YYNGEE. The CDR3 has 16 amino acids. The germline V and J ends were trimmed by 0 bases and 0 bases, with 10 bases remaining between them. Written as DNA, the CDR3 is TGTGCCAGCAGCGTAGAGAGCGCAAACTCTGGAAACACCATATATTTT. Its protein product is CASSVESANSGNTIYF.

This chain joins TRBV5-6 and TRBJ2-5; TRBD2 aligns across 10 bases. Germline V gene sequence: CDR1 SGHDT, CDR2 YYEEEE. The CDR3 has 15 amino acids. V lost 4 bases and J lost 7; bases outside the gene matches: 10. DNA of the CDR3: TGTGCCAGCAGCCCGAGAGTAGCGGGAGGTGGGACCCAGTACTTC. It specifies CASSPRVAGGGTQYF.

V and J are TRBV29-1 and TRBJ1-5; D remains unclear. This CDR3 is built from 13 residues. The V gene's germline CDR1 is SQVTM and CDR2 ANQGSEA. Trimming took 7 bases from V and 1 from J, leaving 11 bases between them. CDR3: CSAGEGSNQPQHF. In DNA form, the CDR3 reads TGCAGCGCCGGGGAAGGGAGCAATCAGCCCCAGCATTTT.

The V call is TRBV7-3, the J call TRBJ2-5; TRBD1 matches at 10 bases. The CDR3 totals 17 residues. Per germline, CDR1 SGHTA and CDR2 FQGTGA. V was clipped by 1 base and J by 5 bases; unmatched bases: 10. The CDR3 sequence: CASSLNSATGGGETQYF. As DNA, the CDR3 is TGTGCCAGCAGCTTAAATTCGGCGACAGGGGGCGGGGAGACCCAGTACTTC.

J is TRBJ2-5 and V is TRBV7-9, with D unclear. The CDR3 contains 12 residues. Germline assignment: CDR1 SEHNR and CDR2 FQNEAQ (reference sequence). Trimming shortened V by 3 bases and J by 2 bases, and 4 bases separated the two germline ends. The CDR3 sequence is CASSLIQETQYF. The CDR3 DNA is TGTGCCAGCAGCTTGATACAAGAGACCCAGTACTTC.